This TCR beta chain was sequenced for a study of blood T cells in healthy people across ages. Then a second PCR, running about 7 to 11 cycles, was carried out with a sample-barcoded 5' primer and a J-beta primer mix. TCRdb used MiXCR to reprocess the 5' RACE reads, holding one entry per CDR3 protein. The table lists fewer than 1 million distinct CDR3 sequences, approximately 44% of them singletons. Germline CDR1 and CDR2: MNHEY and SVGEGT. This CDR3 is 16 amino acids long. V shed 2 bases, J shed 4 bases, and the junction held 7 bases outside the gene matches. Study-level points and caveats: Long-lived donors carried more naive CD4+ cells and greater diversity than aged donors. No conclusive comparison of naive versus antigen-experienced cells was possible with unsorted PBMCs.

With regard to this clonotype: Its specificity is unknown.

The receptor's source is a man between 60 and 75 years old in good health. Sequences were obtained from blood. The genes are TRBV6-2 or TRBV6-3 and TRBJ2-1; TRBD1 matches 8 bases. The CDR3 loop reads CASSYGYTGGYNEQFF. The CDR3 DNA follows: TGTGCCAGCAGTTACGGATATACAGGGGGTTACAATGAGCAGTTCTTC.